This T cell receptor (beta chain) stems from a study of human T cells and chemical hapten exposure. Study details: Largely, small differences in pooled library volume made per-sample TCR yields vary.

Findings of the study overall: Sensitizing to DPC left TCRs with a frequency above 1 in 1000 unaltered.

In the library, unique molecular identifiers were attached to individual cDNA molecules. In the authors' workflow: Samples held a median of roughly 100,000 TCRs, range 23,224–690,600. TCRdb processed the RACE reads anew with MiXCR; each CDR3 protein has one entry. These V and J calls are TCRdb output, not the study's own analysis. The sample records 60,000 to 90,000 distinct CDR3 sequences, roughly 7.9% being singletons. In this sample, this clonotype turned up many times. The antigen remains undetermined. Time point defined: healthy volunteer bleed at 6 weeks. The authors' total RNA extraction used unfractionated whole blood. The CDR3 has 15 amino acids. Trimming stripped 1 base from V and 9 bases from J, with 13 bases between. Germline V lookup: CDR1 MNHEY, CDR2 SMNVEV (reference sequence).

The source is a female donor in good health. Some clones in this sample may be carry-over from other donors' samples. Source material: whole blood. The chain links TRBV27 to TRBJ1-6; D is uncertain. CDR3 in amino acids: CASSLFERMGSPLHF. DNA of the CDR3: TGTGCCAGCAGTTTATTCGAAAGAATGGGTTCACCCCTCCACTTT.